This T cell receptor (beta chain) emerged from a study of vaccination and CD4 T cells after COVID-19. Time point of the sample: late sampling 161 to 241 days after vaccination in three convalescent patients. As for treatment: roughly ten-day PBMC culture with coronavirus spike peptide pools or control peptides (ViraFEST assay). Sequencing of DNA taken from cultured CD4+ T cells relied on the Oncomine TCR Beta short-read assay. TCRdb re-called the PCR reads with MiXCR, one entry per CDR3 protein. The sample includes fewer than 30,000 distinct CDR3 sequences, more than 35% seen only once; the top ten take roughly 5%. This clonotype was seen only a few times. Its target is not known. The V segment lost 11 bases and the J segment 5 bases; nucleotides outside the gene matches: 7. The germline gives CDR1 MNHNS, CDR2 SASEGT. The CDR3 has 12 amino acids.

The receptor was derived from a human donor who had recovered from COVID-19. This rearrangement joins TRBV6-1 to TRBJ2-7; 9 bases align to TRBD2. The specimen was CD4+ T cells from blood, cultured in vitro, collected about 7 months after SARS-CoV-2 vaccination. CDR3 nucleotide sequence: TGTGCCGGAAAGGGACTAGCAAACGAGCAGTACTTC. Its translation is CAGKGLANEQYF.